These 17 T cell receptor beta chains share one sample of origin, sequenced in a study of OX40 agonist ivuxolimab in advanced cancers. Produced via immunoSEQ multiplex PCR; TCRdb's table is partial and in-frame only. The sample lists tens of thousands of clones; roughly nine tenths were seen once. The sample in question was CD4+ or CD8+ T cells sorted from blood, obtained in a trial of the OX40 agonist ivuxolimab. The receptors stem from an adult with an advanced solid tumor such as melanoma, head and neck, liver or kidney cancer.

The chain recombines TRBV19 with TRBJ2-3; 11 bases agree with TRBD2. V lost 10 bases to trimming and J lost 4 bases; unmatched junction nucleotides: 10. Germline loops: CDR1 LNHDA, CDR2 SQIVND (reference sequence). This CDR3 region has 15 residues. The CDR3 loop is CATGLAGGPADTQYF. CDR3 DNA sequence: TGTGCCACCGGATTAGCGGGAGGGCCCGCAGATACGCAGTATTTT.

V and J are TRBV5-6 and TRBJ2-2; D call uncertain. Germline V lookup: CDR1 SGHDT, CDR2 YYEEEE. The CDR3 length is 15 residues. V was trimmed by 0 bases and J by 8 bases, leaving 14 bases between them. CDR3 loop: CASSLAVTSAGELFF. Here the CDR3 DNA reads TGTGCCAGCAGCTTGGCCGTTACCTCGGCAGGGGAGCTGTTTTTT.

The V gene is TRBV29-1, the J gene TRBJ1-1; a possible D gene is TRBD1 (6 bases). Deletions cut 8 bases from V and 4 bases from J, with 17 bases between. The germline V gene encodes CDR1 SQVTM and CDR2 ANQGSEA. The CDR3 sequence is 13 residues long. The CDR3 region has the DNA TGCAGCTATAGCTATGGGGGGCGCACTGAAGCTTTCTTT. This translates into CSYSYGGRTEAFF. Full variable domain (rest looked up from reference TRBV29-1 and TRBJ1-1): SAVISQKPSRDICQRGTSLTIQCQVDSQVTMMFWYRQQPGQSLTLIATANQGSEATYESGFVIDKFPISRPNLTFSTLTVSNMSPEDSSIYLCSYSYGGRTEAFFGQGTRLTVV.

The rearrangement uses TRBV5-8 and TRBJ1-2; weak D call: TRBD1 (5 bases). V lost 1 base and J lost 7, with 17 bases in between. The CDR3 runs 15 residues. Germline V CDR1 and CDR2: SGHTS, YDEGEE. Written as DNA, the CDR3 is TGTGCCAGCAGCTTGAAGCGCACGGGCGGGGGTGGCTACACCTTC. Translated: CASSLKRTGGGGYTF.

V gene TRBV18 combines with J gene TRBJ2-7; 8 nucleotides match TRBD1. Germline assignment: CDR1 KGHSH and CDR2 LQKENI. V trimming: 1 base; J trimming: 5 bases; junction bases outside the gene matches: 4. The CDR3 length is 14 residues. For the CDR3, the DNA is TGTGCCAGCTCACCACGGAGGACAGGGCACGAGCAGTACTTC. Its protein product is CASSPRRTGHEQYF.

This chain connects TRBV10-2 to TRBJ1-2; no firm D call. V was pared by 6 bases and J by 2 bases, with 10 bases between. The CDR3 runs 13 residues. The V gene's germline CDR1 is WSHSY and CDR2 SAAADI. This chain's CDR3 is CASSPDGNYGYTF. CDR3 coding DNA: TGCGCCAGCAGCCCCGACGGAAACTATGGCTACACCTTC.

This rearrangement joins TRBV28 to TRBJ1-5; 12 bases are shared with TRBD1. This CDR3 has 12 amino acids. Looked up from germline, CDR1 is MDHEN and CDR2 is SYDVKM. V was clipped by 3 bases and J by 16 bases; unmatched bases: 4. CDR3 amino acids: CASSLGQGASHF. In DNA form, the CDR3 reads TGTGCCAGCAGTTTGGGACAGGGGGCGTCTCATTTT.

This sequence joins TRBV7-2 and TRBJ2-3; possibly TRBD1 for D (6 bases). Germline V gene lookup returns CDR1 SGHTA and CDR2 FQGNSA. The length of the CDR3 is 18 residues. V lost 4 bases, J lost 1 base, and 21 bases lay in between. The DNA of the CDR3 is TGTGCCAGCAGCTCAGGGGCAGTAGGATGGAGCCGCACAGATACGCAGTATTTT. Translated, it gives CASSSGAVGWSRTDTQYF.

This clone was seen once. The V and J genes are TRBV18 and TRBJ2-2, with 8 bases that match TRBD1. Germline-derived CDR1 and CDR2 are KGHSH and LQKENI. The V gene end was trimmed by 1 base and the J gene end by 6 bases; junction bases not matched to a gene: 10. The CDR3 has 17 residues. CDR3 in amino acids: CASSPRSQTGVSGELFF. In DNA, the CDR3 is TGTGCCAGCTCACCACGGTCCCAGACAGGGGTGTCCGGGGAGCTGTTTTTT.

This chain links TRBV5-1 with TRBJ1-4; TRBD1 aligns across 10 bases. Germline V gene lookup returns CDR1 SGHRS and CDR2 YFSETQ. The CDR3 totals 15 residues. Trimming at V came to 7 bases and at J to 3 bases, leaving 6 bases not matched to a gene. The CDR3 sequence is CASGDRGRANEKLFF. The CDR3 DNA is TGCGCCAGCGGCGACAGGGGGCGGGCTAATGAAAAACTGTTTTTT.

The table lists this clone with a few counts. The gene calls are TRBV5-6 and TRBJ1-5; a possible D gene is TRBD1 (6 bases). This CDR3 has 15 amino acids. Looked up from germline, CDR1 is SGHDT and CDR2 is YYEEEE. Trimming stripped 5 bases from V and 2 bases from J, with 14 bases between. DNA for the CDR3: TGTGCCAGCAGTCAAGGGGGACGGGGCAATCAGCCCCAGCATTTT. Encoded protein: CASSQGGRGNQPQHF. The full variable domain, completed using reference TRBV5-6 and TRBJ1-5, is DAGVTQSPTHLIKTRGQQVTLRCSPKSGHDTVSWYQQALGQGPQFIFQYYEEEERQRGNFPDRFSGHQFPNYSSELNVNALLLGDSALYLCASSQGGRGNQPQHFGDGTRLSIL.

V usage is TRBV6-1 and J usage is TRBJ1-1, with 10 positions matching TRBD1. CDR1 and CDR2 (germline): MNHNS, SASEGT. This CDR3 is 14 amino acids long. Trimming cost V 4 bases and J 6 bases; bases outside gene matches: 5. CDR3 coding DNA: TGTGCCAGCAGTGGACCCGGGACAGGGGCTGAAGCTTTCTTT. Residues: CASSGPGTGAEAFF.

The chain joins TRBV19 to TRBJ1-5, with TRBD1 as a possible D gene (5 bases). The CDR3 has 14 residues. V was clipped by 5 bases and J by 0 bases, with 8 bases between them. Germline V gene sequence: CDR1 LNHDA, CDR2 SQIVND (reference sequence). CDR3 nucleotides: TGTGCCAGTAGTGCGGGGCTTAGCAATCAGCCCCAGCATTTT. Protein product: CASSAGLSNQPQHF.

The V call is TRBV2, the J call TRBJ1-1, with 8 bases fitting TRBD1. V shed 7 bases, J shed 2 bases, and the junction held 9 bases outside the gene matches. This CDR3 comprises 15 residues. Germline CDR1 and CDR2: SNHLY and FYNNEI. CDR3 in DNA: TGTGCCAGCACTGTCGGGACAGGCGTTAACACTGAAGCTTTCTTT. It encodes CASTVGTGVNTEAFF.

This CDR3 reads CASSRKTSGATDTQYF. CDR3 DNA: TGTGCCAGCAGCCGAAAAACTAGCGGGGCCACAGATACGCAGTATTTT. V gene TRBV7-2 combines with J gene TRBJ2-3; the match to TRBD2 covers 10 bases. The V gene's germline CDR1 is SGHTA and CDR2 FQGNSA. V shed 5 bases and J 2 bases; nucleotides not matched to a gene: 7. The CDR3 totals 16 residues.

CDR3 DNA sequence: TGTGCCAGCAGCTTGGACAGGGGAGGCACCGGGGAGCTGTTTTTT. Amino acid sequence: CASSLDRGGTGELFF. The chain joins TRBV5-4 to TRBJ2-2; a weak D match, TRBD1 (7 bases). Germline CDR1 and CDR2: SGHNT and YYREEE (reference sequence). Trimming shortened V by 0 bases and J by 4 bases, and 10 bases separated the two germline ends. CDR3 length: 15 residues.

The rearrangement joins TRBV10-3 to TRBJ2-5; 8 positions agree with TRBD1. Germline trimming cut 7 bases from V and 2 bases from J; bases unmatched to any gene: 3. Germline V lookup: CDR1 ENHRY, CDR2 SYGVKD. The CDR3 contains 13 residues. CDR3 region: CAIKQGGQETQYF. For the CDR3, the DNA is TGTGCCATCAAACAGGGGGGACAAGAGACCCAGTACTTC.